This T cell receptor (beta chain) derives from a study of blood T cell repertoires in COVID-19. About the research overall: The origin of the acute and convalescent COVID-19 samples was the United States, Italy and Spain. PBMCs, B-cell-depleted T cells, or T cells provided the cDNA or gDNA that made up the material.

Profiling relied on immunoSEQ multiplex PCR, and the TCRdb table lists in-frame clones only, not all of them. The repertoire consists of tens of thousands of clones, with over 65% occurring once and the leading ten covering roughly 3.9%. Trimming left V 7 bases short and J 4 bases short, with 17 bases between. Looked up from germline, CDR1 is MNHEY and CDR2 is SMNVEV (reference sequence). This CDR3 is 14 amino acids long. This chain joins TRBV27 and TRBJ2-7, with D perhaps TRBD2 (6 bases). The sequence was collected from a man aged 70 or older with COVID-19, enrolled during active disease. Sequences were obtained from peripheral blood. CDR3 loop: CASTRSVGGYEQYF. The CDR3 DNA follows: TGTGCCAGCACCCGTTCGGTGGGAGGTTACGAGCAGTACTTC.